A selection of T cell receptor beta chains follows, all from one sample in a study of Graves' ophthalmopathy and Graves' hyperthyroidism. TCRdb itself ran the multiplex PCR reads through MiXCR, one entry per CDR3 protein. The data show 560,000 or so distinct CDR3 sequences, roughly 40% seen once. What was sequenced was peripheral blood or thyroid tissue (not recorded which). The receptors were sampled from an adult man with Graves' hyperthyroidism. CDR3s include the opening cysteine and the closing phenylalanine or tryptophan. Each record gives: V gene, D gene, clone size, J gene, CDR3 DNA, CDR3 protein. D genes are given only for firm matches. Not all rows give a size; the values are once, few, many and, for expanded clones, a class.

>TRBV5-1|TRBD1|NA|TRBJ2-7
TGCGCCAGCAGCCACCCGTCGACAGGGAGTTTCTACGAGCAGTACTTC
CASSHPSTGSFYEQYF
>TRBV12-3/TRBV12-4|NA|many|TRBJ2-5
TGTGCCAGCAGTTTAGTCAGGGCTAAAGAGACCCAGTACTTC
CASSLVRAKETQYF
>TRBV5-8|NA|many|TRBJ2-5
TGTGCCAGCAGCTTGCAATCCCGGGAGACCCAGTACTTC
CASSLQSRETQYF
>TRBV7-2|NA|NA|TRBJ2-1
TGTGCCAGCAGCTTAGACGGAGGAGGCGGCAGCTGGACCTACAATGAGCAGTTCTTC
CASSLDGGGGSWTYNEQFF
>TRBV29-1|NA|many|TRBJ2-5
TGCAGCGTCGAGGACAGAAAAGAGACCCAGTACTTC
CSVEDRKETQYF
>TRBV20-1|NA|NA|TRBJ1-2
TGCAGTGTATCAGCTAACTATGGCTACACCTTC
CSVSANYGYTF
>TRBV5-1|NA|many|TRBJ2-5
TGCGCCAGCAGCTCAGGGGTCGATGGATGGGGGACCCAGTACTTC
CASSSGVDGWGTQYF
>TRBV20-1|NA|many|TRBJ2-7
TGCAGTGCTAACTCGGTTTGGCAGTACTTC
CSANSVWQYF
>TRBV29-1|NA|many|TRBJ1-1
TGCAGCGTTGTTGTGGACACTGAAGCTTTCTTT
CSVVVDTEAFF
>TRBV12-3/TRBV12-4|NA|many|TRBJ1-4
TGTGCCAGCAGCCTGGGACACGTCGAGGAAAAACTGTTTTTT
CASSLGHVEEKLFF
>TRBV24-1|TRBD2|many|TRBJ2-7
TGTGCCACCAGTGATTCTGCACGGGAGGGTCCAACCTACGAGCAGTACTTC
CATSDSAREGPTYEQYF
>TRBV7-9|NA|many|TRBJ2-7
TGTGCCAGCAGCTTAGAGGTTACCTACGAGCAGTACTTC
CASSLEVTYEQYF
>TRBV20-1|NA|many|TRBJ2-6
TGCAGTGCTAGTTTGGGGGTGTCTGGGGCCAACGTCCTGACTTTC
CSASLGVSGANVLTF
>TRBV14|NA|NA|TRBJ1-2
TGTGCCAGCTCACCACCAGGGCTTAACTATGGCTACACCTTC
CASSPPGLNYGYTF
>TRBV9|TRBD1|NA|TRBJ2-7
TGTGCCAGCAGCGTATATGGACAGGCAAACGAGCAGTACTTC
CASSVYGQANEQYF
>TRBV28|NA|few|TRBJ1-1
TGTGCCAGCAGCGTAAGAAGGGGCTTTGGCACTGAAGCTTTCTTT
CASSVRRGFGTEAFF
>TRBV25-1|NA|NA|TRBJ1-2
TGTGCCAGCAGTGCTAGGGAGGGGACGAGGGACTATGGCTACACCTTC
CASSAREGTRDYGYTF
>TRBV7-9|TRBD1|few|TRBJ1-5
TGTGCCAGCAGCCAAGCTACAGGGGGGAGAGAGCCCCAGCATTTT
CASSQATGGREPQHF
>TRBV29-1|TRBD1|once|TRBJ1-1
TGCAGCGTGCGGGACAGGGGGGATGAAGCTTTCTTT
CSVRDRGDEAFF
>TRBV7-9|NA|many|TRBJ1-1
TGTGCCAGCAGCTTATTAGACAGGACGAACACTGAAGCTTTCTTT
CASSLLDRTNTEAFF
>TRBV28|NA|few|TRBJ2-2
TGTGCCAGCAGTATGGTGGCCTTTGGAACCGGGGAGCTGTTTTTT
CASSMVAFGTGELFF
>TRBV6-5|NA|few|TRBJ2-2
TGTGCCAGCACCCGATCTAGAGTCGACACCGGGGAGCTGTTTTTT
CASTRSRVDTGELFF
>TRBV13|NA|many|TRBJ1-5
TGTGCCAGCAGCTTAGGCAGGGCCAGCAATCAGCCCCAGCATTTT
CASSLGRASNQPQHF
>TRBV5-1|TRBD2|many|TRBJ2-5
TGCGCCAGCAGCTCCGGGACTAGCCAAGAGACCCAGTACTTC
CASSSGTSQETQYF
>TRBV6-1|TRBD1|NA|TRBJ1-5
TGTGCCAGCAGTTACTCCCGGCCCCAGGGGGTCCAGCCCCAGCATTTT
CASSYSRPQGVQPQHF
>TRBV4-1|TRBD1|NA|TRBJ1-5
TGCGCCAGCAGCAAGGACAGGGGGCCTGATCAGCCCCAGCATTTT
CASSKDRGPDQPQHF
>TRBV7-6|NA|few|TRBJ2-7
TGTGCCAGCAGCTTAGAATCGGGGTCCTACGAGCAGTACTTC
CASSLESGSYEQYF
>TRBV24-1|NA|many|TRBJ2-7
TGTGCCACCAGTGGGAGGGACTGGCCCTACGAGCAGTACTTC
CATSGRDWPYEQYF
>TRBV5-1|TRBD1|many|TRBJ1-6
TGCGCCAGCAGCAGGGAGGGACAGGCGAATTCACCCCTCCACTTT
CASSREGQANSPLHF
>TRBV7-9|NA|NA|TRBJ2-7
TGCGCCAGCAGCCAAGAAGTGGGCAGCTACGAGCAGTACTTC
CASSQEVGSYEQYF
>TRBV5-8|NA|once|TRBJ1-1
TGTGCCAGCAGTTTCTGGGGGGGGAACACTGAGGCTTTCTTT
CASSFWGGNTEAFF
>TRBV6-5|NA|many|TRBJ2-7
TGTGCCAGCAGTTACTCGGGGGGGCCCTACGAGCAGTACTTC
CASSYSGGPYEQYF
>TRBV2|NA|many|TRBJ1-2
TGTGCCAGCAGTGACGCGGGGGACGTCTACACCTTC
CASSDAGDVYTF
>TRBV3-1|NA|NA|TRBJ1-1
TGTGCCAGCAGCCAGTTGACAGGCGAAGCTTTCTTT
CASSQLTGEAFF
>TRBV7-6|NA|NA|TRBJ2-5
TGTGCCAGCAGCTTAGTTCGGAGCGGAGAAGAGACCCAGTACTTC
CASSLVRSGEETQYF
>TRBV6-1|TRBD1|many|TRBJ1-5
TGTGCCAGCACCGACGGGACAGGGGGCAGTCAGCCCCAGCATTTT
CASTDGTGGSQPQHF
>TRBV10-3|NA|NA|TRBJ1-1
TGTGCCATCAGTGGGGAGACACTGAACTCTGAAGCTTTCTTT
CAISGETLNSEAFF
>TRBV7-8|NA|many|TRBJ1-2
TGTGCCAGCAGCCCACAGATGGACTATGGCTACACCTTC
CASSPQMDYGYTF
>TRBV6-5|TRBD1|many|TRBJ1-2
TGTGCCAGCAGTTACTCTTCAGGGGGCGTCGGCTATGGCTACACCTTC
CASSYSSGGVGYGYTF
>TRBV7-9|NA|NA|TRBJ2-3
TGTGCCAGCAGCTTGGTGTTGCGGAGGAACACAGATACGCAGTATTTT
CASSLVLRRNTDTQYF
>TRBV2|NA|NA|TRBJ2-3
TGTGCCAGCACCCTTAATGTGGGCACAGATACGCAGTATTTT
CASTLNVGTDTQYF
>TRBV10-3|TRBD1|few|TRBJ2-7
TGTGCCAGCAGTTACCCTGGGACAGGGGTGGGAGGGGACCACGAGCAGTACTTC
CASSYPGTGVGGDHEQYF
>TRBV4-1|TRBD2|few|TRBJ2-5
TGCGCCAGCAGCTCATCGGGGGGGCCTATTCCTAGGGAGACCCAGTACTTC
CASSSSGGPIPRETQYF
>TRBV20-1|NA|many|TRBJ1-2
TGCAGTGCCAGCCAGGATGGGGGCGATGGCTACACCTTC
CSASQDGGDGYTF
>TRBV15|NA|NA|TRBJ2-1
TGTGCCACCAGCAGAGTCACAGGGACCAATGAGCAGTTCTTC
CATSRVTGTNEQFF
>TRBV6-6|NA|few|TRBJ1-4
TGTGCCAGCAGTGAAGGTGGGGCGGTTGAAAAACTGTTTTTT
CASSEGGAVEKLFF